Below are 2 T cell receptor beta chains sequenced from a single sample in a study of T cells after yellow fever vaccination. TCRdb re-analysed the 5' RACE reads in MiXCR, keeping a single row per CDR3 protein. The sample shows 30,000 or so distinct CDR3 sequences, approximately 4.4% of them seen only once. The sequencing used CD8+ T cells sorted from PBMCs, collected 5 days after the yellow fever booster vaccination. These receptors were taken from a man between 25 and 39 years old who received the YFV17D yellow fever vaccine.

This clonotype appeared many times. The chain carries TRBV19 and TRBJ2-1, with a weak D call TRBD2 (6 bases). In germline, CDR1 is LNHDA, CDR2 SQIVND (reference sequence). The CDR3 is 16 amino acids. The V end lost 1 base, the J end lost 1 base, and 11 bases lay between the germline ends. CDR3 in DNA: TGTGCCAGTAGTATAGTAGCGGATCCTTCCTACAATGAGCAGTTCTTC. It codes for CASSIVADPSYNEQFF.

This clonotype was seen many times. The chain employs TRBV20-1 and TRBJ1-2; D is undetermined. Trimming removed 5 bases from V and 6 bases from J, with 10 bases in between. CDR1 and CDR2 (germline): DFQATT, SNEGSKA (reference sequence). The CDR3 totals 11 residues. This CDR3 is CSAGGDNGYTF. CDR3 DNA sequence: TGCAGTGCTGGAGGTGATAATGGCTACACCTTC.